A single sample is the source of the 30 T cell receptor beta chains below, sequenced in a study of shared clonotypes between healthy human individuals. Here immunoSEQ multiplex PCR was the method, and the copy in TCRdb shows in-frame clones only, minus some. Seen here are about 1.1 million clones, around 78% observed once, and the top ten hold around 0.6%. The sequencing input was memory CD4+ T cells from PBMCs. Subset described: CD45RA-negative fraction. The receptors here all came from a man aged 18 to 30 in good health. Some clones in this sample may be carry-over from other donors' samples.

Of note for this clone: With only one base between it and a far larger clone, this is likely a read error. Other DNA sequences from this sample encode an identical CDR3 as well. The chain joins TRBV5-1 to TRBJ1-1; 8 bases agree with TRBD1. Per the germline V gene, CDR1 is SGHRS and CDR2 is YFSETQ. CDR3 size: 15 residues. The CDR3 is CASSPRTGRETEAFF. The CDR3 bases are TGCGCCAGCAGCCCCCGGACAGGGCGAGAGACTGAAGCTTTCTTC.

This chain uses TRBV5-1 with TRBJ2-7, with 8 bases matching TRBD1. The CDR3 sequence is 16 residues long. V lost 3 bases and J lost 5; bases outside the gene matches: 13. The V gene's germline CDR1 is SGHRS and CDR2 YFSETQ. DNA of the CDR3: TGCGCCAGCAGCTCTAAGACAGGGGATTCGGGAAACGAGCAGTACTTC. This encodes CASSSKTGDSGNEQYF.

This clone is a singleton in its sample. The rearrangement uses TRBV6-5 and TRBJ2-7; TRBD1 aligns across 7 bases. The V gene's germline CDR1 is MNHEY and CDR2 SVGAGI. With V trimmed by 0 bases and J by 2 bases, 7 bases remained unmatched. The CDR3 is made up of 16 amino acids. The CDR3 DNA follows: TGTGCCAGCAGTTACTCCGCCACAGGGGCCCCCTACGAGCAGTACTTC. It is translated as CASSYSATGAPYEQYF.

The rearrangement uses TRBV7-3 and TRBJ2-1; D might be TRBD2 (6 bases). Germline CDR1 SGHTA, CDR2 FQGTGA. V dropped 3 bases and J dropped 7 bases, with 13 bases sitting between them. The CDR3 contains 14 residues. DNA for the CDR3: TGTGCCAGCAGCTTGCTCGGCGGGGTAAATGAGCAGTTCTTC. It yields the protein CASSLLGGVNEQFF.

V gene TRBV29-1 combines with J gene TRBJ2-2; 7 bases fit TRBD1. This CDR3 spans 13 amino acids. Per the germline V gene, CDR1 is SQVTM and CDR2 is ANQGSEA. The V segment lost 7 bases and the J segment 4 bases; nucleotides outside the gene matches: 6. The CDR3 nucleotides are TGCAGCGCCGGTAGGGGGCTCACCGGGGAGCTGTTTTTT. Amino acids: CSAGRGLTGELFF.

This clone showed up just a few times. The rearrangement uses TRBV19 and TRBJ2-5; 8 bases match TRBD1. V dropped 6 bases and J dropped 1; count of bases not matched to a gene: 7. This CDR3 has 15 amino acids. Germline V gives CDR1 LNHDA, CDR2 SQIVND (reference sequence). CDR3 sequence reads: CASSSGQGLQETQYF. The DNA of the CDR3 is TGTGCCAGTAGCTCCGGACAGGGACTCCAAGAGACCCAGTACTTC.

This clone showed up just once. J is TRBJ2-7 and V is TRBV7-2; 7 bases align to TRBD1. CDR3 length: 14 amino acids. J gave up 3 bases and V 2 bases, and 4 bases lay outside the gene matches. Germline CDR1 is SGHTA and CDR2 is FQGNSA. The CDR3 region is CASSLRTGGYEQYF. The CDR3 bases are TGTGCCAGCAGCTTACGGACAGGAGGCTACGAGCAGTACTTC.

This chain joins TRBV1 and TRBJ1-5; the DNA was not used to check the table's D call, TRBD1. TRBV1 is flagged as a pseudogene. CDR3 length: 17 amino acids. The CDR3 reads CTSSQELGTYSNQPQHF. The CDR3 region has the DNA TGCACCAGCAGCCAAGAGTTAGGGACATATAGCAATCAGCCCCAGCATTTT.

This rearrangement joins TRBV7-6 to TRBJ2-7; 7 bases fit TRBD2. Germline loops: CDR1 SGHVS, CDR2 FNYEAQ. V was pared by 5 bases and J by 0 bases, with 7 bases of the junction left unmatched. This CDR3 contains 15 residues. In DNA form, the CDR3 reads TGTGCCAGCAGCCAGGCTAGCGGCCGCTCCTACGAGCAGTACTTC. Translated, it gives CASSQASGRSYEQYF. Complete variable domain (other parts from reference TRBV7-6 and TRBJ2-7): GAGVSQSPRYKVTKRGQDVALRCDPISGHVSLYWYRQALGQGPEFLTYFNYEAQQDKSGLPNDRFSAERPEGSISTLTIQRTEQRDSAMYRCASSQASGRSYEQYFGPGTRLTVT.

The gene calls are TRBV28 and TRBJ1-5; no clear D gene. In germline, CDR1 is MDHEN, CDR2 SYDVKM. Trimming pared 5 bases from V and 6 bases from J, leaving 14 bases between. The CDR3 has 14 residues. CDR3 nucleotide sequence: TGTGCCAGCAGTGCCTCCGGGTTGGGTCAGCCCCAGCATTTT. As protein: CASSASGLGQPQHF.

This clone has at least ten counts. V usage is TRBV7-9 and J usage is TRBJ2-7, with 12 bases identical to TRBD2. The V gene's germline CDR1 is SEHNR and CDR2 FQNEAQ (reference sequence). V dropped 3 bases and J dropped 4; count of bases not matched to a gene: 4. This CDR3 contains 15 residues. This chain's CDR3 is CASSFMTSGSYEQYF. The CDR3 DNA follows: TGTGCCAGCAGCTTTATGACTAGCGGGAGTTACGAGCAGTACTTC. The full variable domain, in which reference TRBV7-9 and TRBJ2-7 provide the parts outside the CDR3, is DTGVSQNPRHKITKRGQNVTFRCDPISEHNRLYWYRQTLGQGPEFLTYFQNEAQLEKSRLLSDRFSAERPKGSFSTLEIQRTEQGDSAMYLCASSFMTSGSYEQYFGPGTRLTVT.

The J gene is TRBJ1-4, the V gene TRBV10-3; 7 bases agree with TRBD1. V lost 5 bases to trimming and J lost 4 bases; unmatched junction nucleotides: 4. Germline V CDR1 and CDR2: ENHRY, SYGVKD. The CDR3 sequence is 14 residues long. The CDR3 DNA follows: TGTGCCATCAGTAGGGACAGACTTAATGAAAAACTGTTTTTT. Translating it yields CAISRDRLNEKLFF.

The table lists this clone with a few counts. The chain combines TRBV7-3 with TRBJ2-2, with D tentatively TRBD2 (6 bases). The V gene's germline CDR1 is SGHTA and CDR2 FQGTGA. Trimming pared 5 bases from V and 5 bases from J, leaving 12 bases between. The CDR3 is made up of 14 amino acids. CDR3 amino acids: CASSASGSTGELFF. The CDR3, as DNA: TGTGCCAGCAGCGCCTCCGGGAGTACCGGGGAGCTGTTTTTT.

The chain employs TRBV30 and TRBJ2-2; D is possibly TRBD1 or TRBD2 (5 bases each). The germline V gene encodes CDR1 GTSNPN and CDR2 SVGIG (reference sequence). Between the trimmed V and J ends, which lost 0 bases and 4 bases, there was a span of 15 bases. CDR3 length equals 16 residues. DNA for the CDR3: TGTGCCTGGAGTGTACTAGGGGTGATGTCCACCGGGGAGCTGTTTTTT. This translates into CAWSVLGVMSTGELFF.

The rearrangement uses TRBV2 and TRBJ1-5; no reliable D call. Trimming took 4 bases from V and 7 from J, leaving 11 bases between them. The CDR3 runs 13 residues. Per germline, CDR1 SNHLY and CDR2 FYNNEI. The CDR3 here is CASSGYGVQPQHF. As DNA, the CDR3 is TGTGCCAGCAGTGGATATGGAGTGCAGCCCCAGCATTTT. Full variable domain (remainder filled in from reference TRBV2 and TRBJ1-5): EPEVTQTPSHQVTQMGQEVILRCVPISNHLYFYWYRQILGQKVEFLVSFYNNEISEKSEIFDDQFSVERPDGSNFTLKIRSTKLEDSAMYFCASSGYGVQPQHFGDGTRLSIL.

This clone was found a few times. The chain links TRBV2 to TRBJ2-2, with 7 positions matching TRBD2. V dropped 3 bases and J dropped 3; count of bases not matched to a gene: 4. The CDR3 consists of 15 residues. Per germline, CDR1 SNHLY and CDR2 FYNNEI. The CDR3 bases are TGTGCCAGCAGTGAGCCTAGCGGATACACCGGGGAGCTGTTTTTT. Encoded protein: CASSEPSGYTGELFF.

This clone was counted many times. The chain joins TRBV7-2 to TRBJ2-3; 7 bases align to TRBD1. This CDR3 spans 17 amino acids. Germline-derived CDR1 and CDR2 are SGHTA and FQGNSA. Germline trimming cut 2 bases from V and 0 bases from J; bases unmatched to any gene: 8. Here the CDR3 DNA reads TGTGCCAGCAGCTTACGTTCAGGGGGAATTAGCACAGATACGCAGTATTTT. It encodes CASSLRSGGISTDTQYF. Supplemented by reference TRBV7-2 and TRBJ2-3, the full variable domain reads GAGVSQSPSNKVTEKGKDVELRCDPISGHTALYWYRQSLGQGLEFLIYFQGNSAPDKSGLPSDRFSAERTGGSVSTLTIQRTQQEDSAVYLCASSLRSGGISTDTQYFGPGTRLTVL.

This clone showed up just once. V usage is TRBV15 and J usage is TRBJ1-1, with a possible D match to TRBD1 (6 bases). Germline V gives CDR1 LNHNV, CDR2 YYDKDF (reference sequence). V lost 7 bases and J 1 base, leaving 13 bases between the germline ends. CDR3 length equals 14 residues. The CDR3 DNA is TGTGCCACCAAACAAAAGGACAGGAACACTGAAGCTTTCTTT. This codes for CATKQKDRNTEAFF.

This clone was seen at least ten times. This sequence joins TRBV5-1 and TRBJ2-7; possibly TRBD1 for D (6 bases). In germline, CDR1 is SGHRS, CDR2 YFSETQ. The CDR3 length is 15 residues. Trimming removed 3 bases from V and 2 bases from J, with 15 bases in between. The CDR3 reads CASSSSGTSTYEQYF. The CDR3 nucleotides are TGCGCCAGCAGCTCCAGTGGGACATCCACCTACGAGCAGTACTTC.

This clone was detected a few times. A far larger clone is one base from this, pointing to a likely read error. This same CDR3 is encoded by further DNA sequences in the sample. The chain links TRBV5-1 to TRBJ1-1; D possibly corresponds to TRBD1 (5 bases). The length of the CDR3 is 12 residues. Trimming cost V 1 base and J 7 bases, with 8 bases left between them. Germline V CDR1 and CDR2: SGHRS, YFSETQ. CDR3 residues: CASSLNRGEAFF. CDR3 nucleotide sequence: TGCGCCAGCAGCTTGAATAGGGGTGAAGCTTTCTTT.

With regard to this clone: A far bigger clonotype differs at one base, so this is likely a read error. At the DNA level, this CDR3 is encoded by other sequences in the same sample as well. The chain recombines TRBV7-9 with TRBJ2-7; D possibly uses TRBD1 or TRBD2 (5 bases each). The length of the CDR3 is 16 residues. V lost 1 base and J lost 1, with 14 bases in between. Germline CDR1 is SEHNR and CDR2 is FQNEAQ (reference sequence). CDR3 amino acids: CASSLGGTVFSYEQYF. The CDR3 DNA sequence: TGTGCCAGCAGCTTAGGGGGGACGGTCTTTTCCTACGAGCAGTACTTC.

V gene TRBV7-6 combines with J gene TRBJ2-1; D may be TRBD2 (5 bases). The CDR3 sequence is 15 residues long. The germline V gene encodes CDR1 SGHVS and CDR2 FNYEAQ. Trimming took 5 bases from V and 4 from J, leaving 15 bases between them. CDR3 coding DNA: TGTGCCAGCAGCCTGACTGGGAGAGCGTACAATGAGCAGTTCTTC. Translating gives CASSLTGRAYNEQFF. Drawing the rest from reference TRBV7-6 and TRBJ2-1, the complete variable domain is GAGVSQSPRYKVTKRGQDVALRCDPISGHVSLYWYRQALGQGPEFLTYFNYEAQQDKSGLPNDRFSAERPEGSISTLTIQRTEQRDSAMYRCASSLTGRAYNEQFFGPGTRLTVL.

This chain connects TRBV30 to TRBJ2-7; D not certain. The germline V gene encodes CDR1 GTSNPN and CDR2 SVGIG (reference sequence). Deletions cut 3 bases from V and 3 bases from J, with 18 bases between. The length of the CDR3 is 15 residues. CDR3 sequence (DNA): TGTGCCTGGAGGAAAACCCTCGACGGCCTCTACGAGCAGTACTTC. Its protein product is CAWRKTLDGLYEQYF.

The V gene is TRBV7-6, the J gene TRBJ2-3, with D perhaps matching TRBD2 (5 bases). Germline CDR1 reads SGHVS; CDR2 reads FNYEAQ. This CDR3 is 15 amino acids long. V was shortened by 4 bases and J by 1 base, with 12 bases between the two germline ends. CDR3 coding DNA: TGTGCCAGCAGCTCTAGCTACTTCGGCACAGATACGCAGTATTTT. Its protein product is CASSSSYFGTDTQYF.

V usage is TRBV28 and J usage is TRBJ2-1; no clear D. Germline V CDR1 and CDR2: MDHEN, SYDVKM. This CDR3 is built from 14 residues. V shed 0 bases and J shed 5 bases, with 8 bases lying between them. The CDR3 DNA sequence: TGTGCCAGCAGTTTATGGCAGGAGAACAATGAGCAGTTCTTC. Its translation is CASSLWQENNEQFF.

V and J are TRBV7-2 and TRBJ2-1, with 10 positions matching TRBD2. V was pared by 0 bases and J by 8 bases, with 4 bases of the junction left unmatched. Per the germline V gene, CDR1 is SGHTA and CDR2 is FQGNSA. The CDR3 has 15 amino acids. CDR3 nucleotide sequence: TGTGCCAGCAGCTTAGCTAGCGGGAGGTTCCATGAGCAGTTCTTC. Translated: CASSLASGRFHEQFF.

Points on this clone: The sample carries other DNA sequences with the same CDR3. The rearrangement joins TRBV30 to TRBJ1-5; perhaps TRBD1 as D (5 bases). Trimming left V 2 bases short and J 5 bases short, with 10 bases between. Per germline, CDR1 GTSNPN and CDR2 SVGIG (reference sequence). The CDR3 is 13 residues long. In DNA, the CDR3 is TGTGCCTGGAGTCTGCAGGGTGATCAGCCCCAGCATTTT. Protein: CAWSLQGDQPQHF.

This sequence joins TRBV6-1 and TRBJ1-5, with D uncertain. The V and J ends lost 8 bases and 6 bases respectively, with 11 bases between them. Per the germline V gene, CDR1 is MNHNS and CDR2 is SASEGT. CDR3 length equals 12 residues. CDR3 protein: CASSPRSQPQHF. CDR3 sequence (DNA): TGTGCCAGCTCGCCTAGGAGTCAGCCCCAGCATTTT.

V gene TRBV7-8 combines with J gene TRBJ2-4, with 11 bases matching TRBD1. Germline CDR1 and CDR2: SGHVS and FQNEAQ. This CDR3 is 19 amino acids long. After removal of 2 bases from V and 0 bases from J, the junction contained 9 bases not matched to a gene. The CDR3, as DNA: TGTGCCAGCAGCTTACTCGGGACAGGGGGGGGACTAGCCAAAAACATTCAGTACTTC. Residues: CASSLLGTGGGLAKNIQYF.

The chain combines TRBV6-1 with TRBJ2-1; D tentatively reads TRBD1 or TRBD2 (5 bases each). Germline lookup yields CDR1 MNHNS and CDR2 SASEGT. Deletions cut 8 bases from V and 2 bases from J, with 16 bases between. This CDR3 comprises 15 residues. As DNA, the CDR3 is TGTGCCAGCTATCCCGGGGCAGGGACCTACAATGAGCAGTTCTTC. It translates to CASYPGAGTYNEQFF.